The 29 T cell receptor beta chains below were found in one sample sequenced in a study of radiation and T cells in renal cell carcinoma. Time point denoted: baseline pretreatment blood. Treatment: 15 Gy SBRT to primary tumor, nephrectomy 4 weeks later. Repertoires were generated with immunoSEQ multiplex PCR, while TCRdb's copy carries only in-frame clones and drops some. The sample has some 140,000 clones; over 75% are singletons. Specimen: blood, collected from a patient whose treatment included radiotherapy and nephrectomy. The receptors were gathered from a woman aged 45 to 65 with renal cell carcinoma.

The rearrangement links TRBV7-8 to TRBJ1-4; a possible D gene is TRBD1 (5 bases). This CDR3 spans 13 amino acids. V was clipped by 3 bases and J by 7 bases, with 9 bases between them. Germline V gene lookup returns CDR1 SGHVS and CDR2 FQNEAQ. The chain's CDR3 is CASSLGPGEKLFF. In DNA form, the CDR3 reads TGTGCCAGCAGCTTGGGGCCGGGTGAAAAACTGTTTTTT.

The chain combines TRBV30 with TRBJ1-5, with TRBD1 identical over 8 bases. Unmatched junction bases numbered 10, after V lost 5 bases and J lost 4 bases. This CDR3 is built from 15 residues. Germline CDR1 and CDR2: GTSNPN and SVGIG (reference sequence). The CDR3 is CAWARGTGRNQPQHF. For the CDR3, the DNA is TGTGCCTGGGCCCGTGGGACAGGAAGGAATCAGCCCCAGCATTTT.

This clone appeared a single time. This rearrangement joins TRBV4-3 to TRBJ2-6; the D is unclear. This CDR3 comprises 17 residues. V lost 4 bases to trimming and J lost 5 bases, with 18 bases between them. CDR1 LGHNA and CDR2 YSLEER come from the germline V gene. The CDR3 is CASSPSGSPLRANVLTF. Here the CDR3 DNA reads TGCGCCAGCAGCCCCTCGGGCTCCCCGCTTAGGGCCAACGTCCTGACTTTC.

In its sample, this clone was seen once. The V and J genes are TRBV5-1 and TRBJ1-2; 8 bases are a match to TRBD1. The length of the CDR3 is 15 residues. Per the germline V gene, CDR1 is SGHRS and CDR2 is YFSETQ. J lost 1 base, V lost 2 bases, and 4 bases had no gene match. The DNA of the CDR3 is TGCGCCAGCAGCTTAGGGACAGGCGGTAACTATGGCTACACCTTC. Translated: CASSLGTGGNYGYTF.

This clone was detected once. The CDR3 sequence is CASSVDLGIQPQHF. DNA of the CDR3: TGTGCCAGCAGCGTAGATTTGGGTATTCAGCCCCAGCATTTT. The V call is TRBV9, the J call TRBJ1-5; D uncertain. Germline loops: CDR1 SGDLS, CDR2 YYNGEE. The CDR3 loop spans 14 amino acids. V dropped 0 bases and J dropped 6 bases, with 10 bases sitting between them.

The rearrangement links TRBV5-4 to TRBJ1-1, with 8 bases identical to TRBD1. The ends lost 3 bases at V and 0 bases at J; junction bases unmatched: 10. Germline V lookup: CDR1 SGHNT, CDR2 YYREEE (reference sequence). The CDR3 runs 17 residues. This CDR3 reads CASSSDRVNTLNTEAFF. Here the CDR3 DNA reads TGTGCCAGCAGCTCGGACAGGGTGAACACTCTGAACACTGAAGCTTTCTTT. The complete variable domain, with remaining parts taken from reference TRBV5-4 and TRBJ1-1, reads ETGVTQSPTHLIKTRGQQVTLRCSSQSGHNTVSWYQQALGQGPQFIFQYYREEENGRGNFPPRFSGLQFPNYSSELNVNALELDDSALYLCASSSDRVNTLNTEAFFGQGTRLTVV.

The rearrangement uses TRBV6-1 and TRBJ2-1; TRBD2 matches 13 bases. Trimming removed 2 bases from V and 6 bases from J; junction bases left unmatched: 1. Germline V gene lookup returns CDR1 MNHNS and CDR2 SASEGT. This CDR3 is 15 amino acids long. DNA for the CDR3: TGTGCCAGCAGTGAAACTAGCGGGGGGGGCAATGAGCAGTTCTTC. Its translation: CASSETSGGGNEQFF.

The CDR3 region has the DNA TGTGCCAGCAGCCGAGACGTGGGGAATAGCCACGAGCAGTACTTC. Amino acid sequence: CASSRDVGNSHEQYF. V usage is TRBV5-6 and J usage is TRBJ2-7; unclear D gene. This CDR3 is built from 15 residues. Germline CDR1 is SGHDT and CDR2 is YYEEEE. V lost 4 bases and J lost 5, with 19 bases in between. Combining the CDR3 with reference TRBV5-6 and TRBJ2-7 gives the whole variable domain DAGVTQSPTHLIKTRGQQVTLRCSPKSGHDTVSWYQQALGQGPQFIFQYYEEEERQRGNFPDRFSGHQFPNYSSELNVNALLLGDSALYLCASSRDVGNSHEQYFGPGTRLTVT.

The CDR3 reads CASTEGTNTGELFF. The CDR3 DNA follows: TGTGCCAGTACGGAGGGAACGAACACCGGGGAGCTGTTTTTT. The chain couples TRBV19 to TRBJ2-2; a weak D match, TRBD2 (6 bases). The CDR3 runs 14 residues. The V and J ends lost 7 bases and 0 bases respectively, with 9 bases between them. Germline CDR1 reads LNHDA; CDR2 reads SQIVND (reference sequence).

This sequence joins TRBV7-2 and TRBJ2-7, with 9 bases matching TRBD1. The CDR3 loop spans 17 amino acids. CDR1 is SGHTA and CDR2 is FQGNSA in the germline V gene. The V and J ends lost 1 base and 6 bases, in that order; junction bases with no gene match: 13. The CDR3 region is CASSLDRVGQGQGEQYF. The CDR3, as DNA: TGTGCCAGCAGCTTAGATAGGGTGGGACAGGGTCAAGGCGAGCAGTACTTC.

The chain recombines TRBV14 with TRBJ2-7; D might be TRBD2 (5 bases). Germline V gene data show CDR1 as SGHDN and CDR2 as FVKESK. The length of the CDR3 is 13 residues. Trimming removed 4 bases from V and 6 bases from J, with 13 bases in between. The CDR3 loop is CASSRPLGGEQYF. CDR3 in DNA: TGTGCCAGCAGCCGGCCCTTAGGAGGCGAGCAGTACTTC.

The chain combines TRBV7-2 with TRBJ2-1; TRBD2 might be the D (7 bases). Germline V gene sequence: CDR1 SGHTA, CDR2 FQGNSA. CDR3 length: 16 amino acids. V shed 3 bases and J shed 5 bases, with 17 bases lying between them. CDR3 region: CASSFPRGAGNNEQFF. In nucleotides, the CDR3 is TGTGCCAGCAGCTTCCCCCGGGGGGCCGGAAACAATGAGCAGTTCTTC.

The chain recombines TRBV11-2 with TRBJ2-7, with D possibly TRBD1 on 5 matching bases. The CDR3 consists of 15 residues. V was trimmed by 0 bases and J by 1 base, leaving 10 bases between them. Germline CDR1 reads SGHAT; CDR2 reads FQNNGV. DNA for the CDR3: TGTGCCAGCAGCTTAGAACCAGACAGATCCTACGAGCAGTACTTC. Translating gives CASSLEPDRSYEQYF. Full variable domain (outside the CDR3, taken from reference TRBV11-2 and TRBJ2-7): EAGVAQSPRYKIIEKRQSVAFWCNPISGHATLYWYQQILGQGPKLLIQFQNNGVVDDSQLPKDRFSAERLKGVDSTLKIQPAKLEDSAVYLCASSLEPDRSYEQYFGPGTRLTVT.

The rearrangement links TRBV6-1 to TRBJ2-3; D gene unclear. V was pared by 7 bases and J by 3 bases, with 14 bases between. This CDR3 spans 14 amino acids. Germline lookup yields CDR1 MNHNS and CDR2 SASEGT. In nucleotides, the CDR3 is TGTGCCAGCACCACCAAGAGATGGACAGATACGCAGTATTTT. It codes for CASTTKRWTDTQYF.

The chain links TRBV6-1 to TRBJ2-1; 11 bases map to TRBD2. The junction had 3 bases not matched to a gene; V was cut back by 6 bases and J by 2 bases. Germline V gene sequence: CDR1 MNHNS, CDR2 SASEGT. This CDR3 spans 15 amino acids. The CDR3 loop reads CASRSSGGAYNEQFF. The CDR3 nucleotides read TGTGCCAGCAGAAGTAGCGGGGGGGCCTACAATGAGCAGTTCTTC.

The chain joins TRBV5-4 to TRBJ2-2, with a tentative D call TRBD1 (6 bases). V was shortened by 5 bases and J by 3 bases, with 20 bases between the two germline ends. Germline V gene data show CDR1 as SGHNT and CDR2 as YYREEE (reference sequence). The CDR3 is 17 residues long. The CDR3 nucleotides read TGTGCCAGCAGTTCGGCGGCGGCAGGGGTTTACACCGGGGAGCTGTTTTTT. Translated, it gives CASSSAAAGVYTGELFF.

V gene TRBV10-2 combines with J gene TRBJ2-1, with TRBD2 as a possible D gene (7 bases). CDR1 and CDR2 (germline): WSHSY, SAAADI. This CDR3 has 13 amino acids. The V and J ends lost 10 bases and 9 bases respectively, with 19 bases between them. CDR3 coding DNA: TGCGCCATCCGGGGGGCTGGTGTGAGTGAGCAGTTCTTC. Encoded protein: CAIRGAGVSEQFF.

V usage is TRBV13 and J usage is TRBJ1-2, with D possibly matching TRBD1 (6 bases). Germline CDR1 and CDR2: PRHDT and FYEKMQ (reference sequence). The V end lost 0 bases, the J end lost 0 bases, and 11 bases lay between the germline ends. The CDR3 runs 16 residues. The CDR3 sequence: CASSLGDSVTNYGYTF. CDR3 nucleotides: TGTGCCAGCAGCTTAGGGGACAGTGTTACTAACTATGGCTACACCTTC.

The V call is TRBV9, the J call TRBJ1-2, with TRBD1 matching 10 bases. Germline V gene sequence: CDR1 SGDLS, CDR2 YYNGEE. The CDR3 is made up of 16 amino acids. V was pared by 4 bases and J by 8 bases, with 14 bases of the junction left unmatched. The DNA of the CDR3 is TGTGCCAGCAGCTTATACACCGGGACAGGGGCTAGGGGCTACACCTTC. Translating it yields CASSLYTGTGARGYTF.

This chain links TRBV15 with TRBJ1-2; maybe TRBD1 (5 bases). The CDR3 runs 15 residues. The germline V and J ends were trimmed by 2 bases and 2 bases, with 12 bases remaining between them. Per germline, CDR1 LNHNV and CDR2 YYDKDF (reference sequence). Written as DNA, the CDR3 is TGTGCCACCAGCAGACGTGGTAGGGGCAACTATGGCTACACCTTC. Its protein is CATSRRGRGNYGYTF.

The CDR3 region has the DNA TGCGCCAGCCTTCTCTCCACGGACAATAGCAATCAGCCCCAGCATTTT. Translated: CASLLSTDNSNQPQHF. The chain employs TRBV10-1 and TRBJ1-5; maybe TRBD1 (5 bases). Germline CDR1 WNHNN, CDR2 SYGVQD (reference sequence). There are 16 residues in the CDR3. V dropped 8 bases and J dropped 0 bases, with 17 bases sitting between them.

This sequence joins TRBV14 and TRBJ2-3, with TRBD2 matching over 8 bases. The V and J ends lost 4 bases and 0 bases, in that order; junction bases with no gene match: 3. The CDR3 spans 15 residues. Germline V gives CDR1 SGHDN, CDR2 FVKESK. DNA for the CDR3: TGTGCCAGCAGCCGGCGGGGGGCCAGCACAGATACGCAGTATTTT. Protein sequence: CASSRRGASTDTQYF.

The chain combines TRBV5-1 with TRBJ2-5; no reliable D call. V lost 0 bases and J 5 bases, leaving 14 bases between the germline ends. This CDR3 contains 15 residues. Germline lookup yields CDR1 SGHRS and CDR2 YFSETQ. The CDR3 spells CASSLERRITETQYF. CDR3 in DNA: TGCGCCAGCAGCTTGGAAAGGCGGATCACGGAGACCCAGTACTTC.

This clone was seen only a few times. CDR3 region: CASSGDRVRYTF. As DNA, the CDR3 is TGCGCCAGCAGTGGGGACAGGGTACGCTACACCTTC. The chain couples TRBV10-1 to TRBJ1-2; 9 bases are a match to TRBD1. CDR3 length: 12 amino acids. Germline V CDR1 and CDR2: WNHNN, SYGVQD (reference sequence). V dropped 4 bases and J dropped 9; count of bases not matched to a gene: 3.

This chain links TRBV5-4 with TRBJ1-3; 7 nucleotides agree with TRBD1. The junction had 7 bases not matched to a gene; V was cut back by 5 bases and J by 2 bases. The V gene's germline CDR1 is SGHNT and CDR2 YYREEE (reference sequence). The CDR3 consists of 15 residues. The CDR3 region has the DNA TGTGCCAGCAGTCTTGGACAGGCAGCTGGAAACACCATATATTTT. This gives the protein CASSLGQAAGNTIYF.

The chain is built from TRBV5-6 and TRBJ1-2; D call uncertain. CDR3 length equals 12 residues. Trimming took off 2 bases at V and 6 bases at J, with 8 bases between the two ends. In germline, CDR1 is SGHDT, CDR2 YYEEEE. CDR3 loop: CASSLSGHGYTF. The DNA of the CDR3 is TGTGCCAGCAGCTTATCCGGGCATGGCTACACCTTC.

This chain links TRBV7-9 with TRBJ2-1; D is perhaps TRBD1 (5 bases). Germline V gives CDR1 SEHNR, CDR2 FQNEAQ (reference sequence). Trimming took off 5 bases at V and 5 bases at J, with 16 bases between the two ends. This CDR3 is built from 15 residues. CDR3 sequence reads: CASSDPVGAHNEQFF. The CDR3 DNA follows: TGTGCCAGCAGCGACCCCGTTGGGGCTCACAATGAGCAGTTCTTC.

The table lists this clone with a count of one. This sequence joins TRBV5-1 and TRBJ2-1; perhaps TRBD2 as D (6 bases). CDR3 length: 16 amino acids. The germline gives CDR1 SGHRS, CDR2 YFSETQ. Trimming left V 7 bases short and J 4 bases short, with 21 bases between. The CDR3: CASEKAPGEGYNEQFF. Written as DNA, the CDR3 is TGCGCCAGCGAAAAAGCCCCGGGGGAAGGATACAATGAGCAGTTCTTC.

This chain connects TRBV7-3 to TRBJ2-3, with 7 bases fitting TRBD1. This CDR3 is 15 amino acids long. V lost 4 bases to trimming and J lost 5 bases; unmatched junction nucleotides: 9. Germline V gene data show CDR1 as SGHTA and CDR2 as FQGTGA. In DNA, the CDR3 is TGTGCCAGCAGCTCAGACGACAGGGTTGGAGATACGCAGTATTTT. Translation gives CASSSDDRVGDTQYF.